This entry describes one T cell receptor beta chain. Its antigen is unidentified. From germline, CDR1 is SGHVS and CDR2 FQNEAQ. The V end was cut by 5 bases, the J end by 7 bases, with 24 bases between. CDR3 size: 17 residues. These data belong to a study of CD4 T cells in relation to SARS-CoV-2 and coronaviruses. Turning to the study itself: ViraFEST: approximately 10-day antigen culture of PBMCs, then TCR beta CDR3 sequencing.

Study findings and constraints: Samples before the pandemic and after infection were not matched within any donor.

Profiling relied on immunoSEQ multiplex PCR, and the TCRdb table lists in-frame clones only, not all of them. The data show tens of thousands of clones, 76% seen once. CD4+ T cells from unexposed donors were obtained before the COVID-19 pandemic (2011-2018). CD4+ T cells were isolated from the cells after 10 days of culture. Roughly 2 million PBMCs per well were cultured with 10 IU/ml IL-2. Sequences were obtained from CD4+ T cells from PBMCs, cultured in vitro. The source is a human donor in good health. This sequence joins TRBV7-8 and TRBJ2-1; D is undetermined. The CDR3 nucleotides read TGTGCCAGCAGCCTGAGACTGCCTCCTGCAGAGACGAATGAGCAGTTCTTC. Protein sequence: CASSLRLPPAETNEQFF.